Listed below are T cell receptor beta chains from one sample, sequenced in a study of shared clonotypes between healthy human individuals. Profiled with immunoSEQ multiplex PCR; TCRdb holds only in-frame clones, not every one. This sample carries some 2,000,000 clones, 95% of them seen once, and the ten largest clones take around 0.13%. Sample: naive CD4+ T cells sorted from blood. The receptor source for this set is a young man in good health. CDR3s include the opening cysteine and the closing phenylalanine or tryptophan. Fields, in order: CDR3 DNA, CDR3 protein, V gene, clone size, D gene, J gene. The D gene is left open where the match is weak. The size field is filled for only some rows; it gives once, few, many or a size class.

cdr3_nt: TGTGCCAGCAGCTCTAGCGGGGGGACCGAGCAGTACTTC
cdr3_aa: CASSSSGGTEQYF
v_call: TRBV7-8
clone_size: -
d_call: TRBD2
j_call: TRBJ2-7

cdr3_nt: TGTGCCATCAGTGACCTAAGGGGGACTCAGAACACCGGGGAGCTGTTTTTT
cdr3_aa: CAISDLRGTQNTGELFF
v_call: TRBV10-3
clone_size: once
d_call: -
j_call: TRBJ2-2

cdr3_nt: TGTGCCAGCTCACCAATGACAGGGTCCGAGCAGTACTTC
cdr3_aa: CASSPMTGSEQYF
v_call: TRBV18
clone_size: once
d_call: TRBD1
j_call: TRBJ2-7

cdr3_nt: TGTGCCAGCAGCGTAGCAGGGGCCGGGGAGACCCAGTACTTC
cdr3_aa: CASSVAGAGETQYF
v_call: TRBV9
clone_size: -
d_call: -
j_call: TRBJ2-5

cdr3_nt: TGTGCCAGCAGATCCGGGACCGAGGAGGAAAAACTGTTTTTT
cdr3_aa: CASRSGTEEEKLFF
v_call: TRBV28
clone_size: -
d_call: -
j_call: TRBJ1-4

cdr3_nt: TGTGCCAGCAGTCCCCTGGGACAGGGCGGCTATGGCTACACCTTC
cdr3_aa: CASSPLGQGGYGYTF
v_call: TRBV6-1
clone_size: -
d_call: TRBD1
j_call: TRBJ1-2

cdr3_nt: TGTGCCAGCAGCAGGGACAGGGAAAGGCAGACCCAGTACTTC
cdr3_aa: CASSRDRERQTQYF
v_call: TRBV6-5
clone_size: -
d_call: TRBD1
j_call: TRBJ2-5

cdr3_nt: TGCAGCGTTGGGGCAGCAAATCAGCCCCAGCATTTT
cdr3_aa: CSVGAANQPQHF
v_call: TRBV29-1
clone_size: once
d_call: -
j_call: TRBJ1-5

cdr3_nt: TGTGCCAGCGCCGAAGGGGGGGTATGGGGCACTGAAGCTTTCTTT
cdr3_aa: CASAEGGVWGTEAFF
v_call: TRBV6-1
clone_size: -
d_call: -
j_call: TRBJ1-1

cdr3_nt: TGTGCCAGCAGCCCCGGCCAGGAGCTCTCCTACGAGCAGTACTTC
cdr3_aa: CASSPGQELSYEQYF
v_call: TRBV5-4
clone_size: -
d_call: -
j_call: TRBJ2-7

cdr3_nt: TGCGCCAGCAGCCCGAACAGGGAGGGAATCTATGGCTACACCTTC
cdr3_aa: CASSPNREGIYGYTF
v_call: TRBV5-1
clone_size: -
d_call: -
j_call: TRBJ1-2

cdr3_nt: TGCGCCAGCACCAGGACAGGGGACTATGGCTACACCTTC
cdr3_aa: CASTRTGDYGYTF
v_call: TRBV5-1
clone_size: once
d_call: TRBD1
j_call: TRBJ1-2

cdr3_nt: TGTGCCAGCAACCTGGACGGGACCTCCTACGAGCAGTACTTC
cdr3_aa: CASNLDGTSYEQYF
v_call: TRBV5-4
clone_size: -
d_call: -
j_call: TRBJ2-7

cdr3_nt: TGTGCCAGCTCACCTGGGTTGATTAACACCATATATTTT
cdr3_aa: CASSPGLINTIYF
v_call: TRBV18
clone_size: -
d_call: -
j_call: TRBJ1-3

cdr3_nt: TGTGCCAGCAGTGCGGACGGAATACTCTACACTGAAGCTTTCTTT
cdr3_aa: CASSADGILYTEAFF
v_call: TRBV6-1
clone_size: -
d_call: -
j_call: TRBJ1-1

cdr3_nt: TGTGCCAGCTCACGAGGCTCGTCAGAAAAACTGTTTTTT
cdr3_aa: CASSRGSSEKLFF
v_call: TRBV18
clone_size: once
d_call: -
j_call: TRBJ1-4

cdr3_nt: TGCGCCAGCAGCTTGGGTGGGGGCTCCTATGGCTACACCTTC
cdr3_aa: CASSLGGGSYGYTF
v_call: TRBV5-1
clone_size: once
d_call: -
j_call: TRBJ1-2

cdr3_nt: TGTGCCAGTAGTCCGACGAAGGGTCAGCCCCAGCATTTT
cdr3_aa: CASSPTKGQPQHF
v_call: TRBV19
clone_size: -
d_call: -
j_call: TRBJ1-5

cdr3_nt: TGTGCCAGCAGCTTACTAGCGGGCTCCTACAATGAGCAGTTCTTC
cdr3_aa: CASSLLAGSYNEQFF
v_call: TRBV7-6
clone_size: -
d_call: TRBD2
j_call: TRBJ2-1

cdr3_nt: TGTGCCAGCAGGATTGAGAGGACTTACCACTACGAGCAGTACTTC
cdr3_aa: CASRIERTYHYEQYF
v_call: TRBV6-5
clone_size: -
d_call: -
j_call: TRBJ2-7

cdr3_nt: TGTGCCAGTAGTATAGATACCCTGGGACAGGCGTCCTATGGCTACACCTTC
cdr3_aa: CASSIDTLGQASYGYTF
v_call: TRBV19
clone_size: -
d_call: TRBD1
j_call: TRBJ1-2

cdr3_nt: TGCGCCAGCAGCACGGACCGCCGAACTAGCACAGATACGCAGTATTTT
cdr3_aa: CASSTDRRTSTDTQYF
v_call: TRBV5-1
clone_size: -
d_call: -
j_call: TRBJ2-3

cdr3_nt: TGTGCCAGCAGCACCGTGGGGGATGGCTACACCTTC
cdr3_aa: CASSTVGDGYTF
v_call: TRBV6-5
clone_size: -
d_call: -
j_call: TRBJ1-2

cdr3_nt: TGTGCCAGCAGCCCGGAGACAGCCTCTGGAAACACCATATATTTT
cdr3_aa: CASSPETASGNTIYF
v_call: TRBV7-2
clone_size: -
d_call: -
j_call: TRBJ1-3

cdr3_nt: TGTGCCAGCAGCTTAGGGACGACAGTTGCAACTAATGAAAAACTGTTTTTT
cdr3_aa: CASSLGTTVATNEKLFF
v_call: TRBV7-9
clone_size: -
d_call: -
j_call: TRBJ1-4

cdr3_nt: TGTGCCAGCAGCTTAGGGCCAGGGTCTACCTACGAGCAGTACTTC
cdr3_aa: CASSLGPGSTYEQYF
v_call: TRBV11-2
clone_size: -
d_call: -
j_call: TRBJ2-7

cdr3_nt: TGCAGCGCGTCCCGTGGGACAACTCAAGAGACCCAGTACTTC
cdr3_aa: CSASRGTTQETQYF
v_call: TRBV29-1
clone_size: -
d_call: -
j_call: TRBJ2-5

cdr3_nt: TGCGCCAGCAGCTTGGGGTCGGGACAGCCTTACAATGAGCAGTTCTTC
cdr3_aa: CASSLGSGQPYNEQFF
v_call: TRBV5-1
clone_size: -
d_call: TRBD1
j_call: TRBJ2-1

cdr3_nt: TGTGCCACCTGGGGAGGTACGCAGTATTTT
cdr3_aa: CATWGGTQYF
v_call: TRBV6-1
clone_size: -
d_call: -
j_call: TRBJ2-3

cdr3_nt: TGTGCCAGCAGTTCCGCCCACGGGGGCGCGACGGAGACCCAGTACTTC
cdr3_aa: CASSSAHGGATETQYF
v_call: TRBV28
clone_size: -
d_call: -
j_call: TRBJ2-5

cdr3_nt: TGTGCCAGCAGTTTAGACCGAATGAGCACAGATACGCAGTATTTT
cdr3_aa: CASSLDRMSTDTQYF
v_call: TRBV28
clone_size: -
d_call: -
j_call: TRBJ2-3

cdr3_nt: TGTGCCAGCTCATTAGGAAGAGACCAGCCCCAGCATTTT
cdr3_aa: CASSLGRDQPQHF
v_call: TRBV18
clone_size: -
d_call: -
j_call: TRBJ1-5

cdr3_nt: TGCGCCAGCAGTTTTACCGGGACAGGGGAGTCAGATACGCAGTATTTT
cdr3_aa: CASSFTGTGESDTQYF
v_call: TRBV5-1
clone_size: -
d_call: TRBD1
j_call: TRBJ2-3

cdr3_nt: TGTGCCAGCAAAACCGGCGCGACTAATGAAAAACTGTTTTTT
cdr3_aa: CASKTGATNEKLFF
v_call: TRBV19
clone_size: -
d_call: -
j_call: TRBJ1-4

cdr3_nt: TGTGCCAGCAGCTTGGCAGGGACAGAAAGCTACGAGCAGTACTTC
cdr3_aa: CASSLAGTESYEQYF
v_call: TRBV5-4
clone_size: -
d_call: TRBD1
j_call: TRBJ2-7

cdr3_nt: TGTGCCAGCAGCTTGAATACAGGGCCTCTAGATACGCAGTATTTT
cdr3_aa: CASSLNTGPLDTQYF
v_call: TRBV5-4
clone_size: -
d_call: -
j_call: TRBJ2-3

cdr3_nt: TGTGCCAGCAGACCACCGAACTTC
cdr3_aa: CASRPPNF
v_call: TRBV7-9
clone_size: -
d_call: -
j_call: TRBJ2-5

cdr3_nt: TGTGCCAGCTCACCGTTCCCAAACACTGAAGCTTTCTTT
cdr3_aa: CASSPFPNTEAFF
v_call: TRBV18
clone_size: -
d_call: -
j_call: TRBJ1-1

cdr3_nt: TGTGCCAGCAGCCGTAGCGGGGGGGCCAAGGCCCTCGAGCAGTACTTC
cdr3_aa: CASSRSGGAKALEQYF
v_call: TRBV5-4
clone_size: -
d_call: TRBD2
j_call: TRBJ2-7

cdr3_nt: TGCGCCAGCAGCCCTAGCCTATTAGCCAAAAACATTCAGTACTTC
cdr3_aa: CASSPSLLAKNIQYF
v_call: TRBV5-1
clone_size: -
d_call: -
j_call: TRBJ2-4

cdr3_nt: TGTGCCAGCTCACCGGAAGAACCCAGTAGCAATCAGCCCCAGCATTTT
cdr3_aa: CASSPEEPSSNQPQHF
v_call: TRBV18
clone_size: -
d_call: -
j_call: TRBJ1-5

cdr3_nt: TGCGCCAGCAGCTCGACAGAGGGTATCTATGGCTACACCTTC
cdr3_aa: CASSSTEGIYGYTF
v_call: TRBV5-1
clone_size: -
d_call: -
j_call: TRBJ1-2

cdr3_nt: TGTGCCAGCAGTGAATCCCTTTACGAGCAGTACTTC
cdr3_aa: CASSESLYEQYF
v_call: TRBV2
clone_size: -
d_call: -
j_call: TRBJ2-7

cdr3_nt: TGTGCCAGCAGCGTAACTACTAGCGCCCGCACAGATACGCAGTATTTT
cdr3_aa: CASSVTTSARTDTQYF
v_call: TRBV9
clone_size: -
d_call: TRBD2
j_call: TRBJ2-3

cdr3_nt: TGCGCCAGCCGCCAGGACCCCCTTAGGGGCTACACAGATACGCAGTATTTT
cdr3_aa: CASRQDPLRGYTDTQYF
v_call: TRBV5-1
clone_size: -
d_call: -
j_call: TRBJ2-3

cdr3_nt: TGCGCCAGCAGAGCGACAGGGCGGCCGGACTATGGCTACACCTTC
cdr3_aa: CASRATGRPDYGYTF
v_call: TRBV5-1
clone_size: -
d_call: TRBD1
j_call: TRBJ1-2

cdr3_nt: TGTGCCAGCAGCCCCAAGCGGCCCGGGACAGGGGTCGAGGGCTATGGCTACACCTTC
cdr3_aa: CASSPKRPGTGVEGYGYTF
v_call: TRBV5-4
clone_size: -
d_call: TRBD1
j_call: TRBJ1-2

cdr3_nt: TGCGCCAGCAGCCCCGCCGGCCCAGATACGCAGTATTTT
cdr3_aa: CASSPAGPDTQYF
v_call: TRBV5-1
clone_size: -
d_call: -
j_call: TRBJ2-3

cdr3_nt: TGTGCCAGCAGCTCCGTGACAGGATCCAGACATGAGCAGTACTTC
cdr3_aa: CASSSVTGSRHEQYF
v_call: TRBV11-2
clone_size: -
d_call: -
j_call: TRBJ2-7

cdr3_nt: TGTGCCAGCAGCTTAGTTGGGTTGTCTGAAGCTTTCTTT
cdr3_aa: CASSLVGLSEAFF
v_call: TRBV7-2
clone_size: -
d_call: -
j_call: TRBJ1-1